Below are 14 T cell receptor beta chains sequenced from a single sample in a study of T cells in localized non-small cell lung cancer. Profiled with immunoSEQ multiplex PCR; TCRdb holds only in-frame clones, not every one. The sample contains about 25,000 clones, approximately 86% of which appear only once. Here the sequenced sample was peripheral blood, taken before any cancer treatment. These receptors were collected from a female donor older than 55 with stage I lung adenocarcinoma.

This clone was recorded once. This rearrangement joins TRBV5-1 to TRBJ2-5; D ambiguous. CDR1 and CDR2 from the germline V gene are SGHRS and YFSETQ. The V end was cut by 0 bases, the J end by 5 bases, with 11 bases between. This CDR3 region has 14 residues. The chain's CDR3 is CASSLGFVGETQYF. CDR3 in DNA: TGCGCCAGCAGCTTGGGGTTTGTAGGGGAGACCCAGTACTTC.

The gene calls are TRBV6-5 and TRBJ1-1, with D hard to call. The CDR3 is 15 amino acids. Trimming shortened V by 2 bases and J by 0 bases, and 10 bases separated the two germline ends. Germline values: CDR1 MNHEY, CDR2 SVGAGI. The CDR3 here is CASSYGSQVNTEAFF. DNA for the CDR3: TGTGCCAGCAGTTACGGATCCCAGGTGAACACTGAAGCTTTCTTT.

This chain joins TRBV6-5 and TRBJ1-5, with TRBD1 matching 8 bases. Germline V lookup: CDR1 MNHEY, CDR2 SVGAGI. There are 15 residues in the CDR3. V was clipped by 6 bases and J by 0 bases; unmatched bases: 4. CDR3 in amino acids: CASRAGGPSNQPQHF. The CDR3 DNA sequence: TGTGCCAGCAGGGCAGGGGGCCCTAGCAATCAGCCCCAGCATTTT.

The V gene is TRBV2, the J gene TRBJ1-1; TRBD1 aligns across 11 bases. The germline CDR1 and CDR2 sequences are SNHLY and FYNNEI. Trimming cost V 6 bases and J 4 bases; bases outside gene matches: 4. This CDR3 is 14 amino acids long. CDR3 protein: CASRGTGGGTEAFF. Written as DNA, the CDR3 is TGTGCCAGCAGGGGGACAGGGGGAGGCACTGAAGCTTTCTTT.

The chain employs TRBV30 and TRBJ1-1; a possible D gene is TRBD1 (6 bases). Between the trimmed V and J ends, which lost 4 bases and 5 bases, there was a span of 11 bases. Germline V gives CDR1 GTSNPN, CDR2 SVGIG (reference sequence). This CDR3 is 12 amino acids long. CDR3: CAWTDTGTEAFF. The DNA for the CDR3 is TGTGCCTGGACCGATACAGGGACTGAAGCTTTCTTT.

The J gene is TRBJ1-5, the V gene TRBV6-5; 10 bases are shared with TRBD1. With 2 bases clipped from V and 7 bases from J, the junction kept 8 bases outside the gene matches. This CDR3 region has 16 residues. Germline V gives CDR1 MNHEY, CDR2 SVGAGI. The CDR3 region is CASSYTTGTGDQPQHF. CDR3 sequence (DNA): TGTGCCAGCAGTTACACCACCGGGACAGGGGACCAGCCCCAGCATTTT.

V and J are TRBV9 and TRBJ2-1, with D perhaps matching TRBD1 (6 bases). This CDR3 is 14 amino acids long. The germline V and J ends were trimmed by 1 base and 4 bases, with 9 bases remaining between them. The germline gives CDR1 SGDLS, CDR2 YYNGEE. This chain's CDR3 is CASSVRQGYNEQFF. CDR3 sequence (DNA): TGTGCCAGCAGCGTACGTCAGGGGTACAATGAGCAGTTCTTC.

Relative to its sample, this clone is medium-sized. The chain links TRBV19 to TRBJ1-6; TRBD1 agrees at 9 bases. With V trimmed by 2 bases and J by 7 bases, 3 bases remained unmatched. Germline V gene data show CDR1 as LNHDA and CDR2 as SQIVND (reference sequence). The CDR3 runs to 15 residues. This CDR3 reads CASSITGGANSPLHF. In DNA, the CDR3 is TGTGCCAGTAGTATAACAGGGGGCGCGAATTCACCCCTCCACTTT.

CDR3 loop: CASSYSGMQPQHF. In DNA form, the CDR3 reads TGTGCCAGCAGTTACTCAGGGATGCAGCCCCAGCATTTT. The chain uses TRBV6-5 and TRBJ1-5; D gene ambiguous. Germline CDR1 and CDR2: MNHEY and SVGAGI. This CDR3 region has 13 residues. With 0 bases removed from V and 7 bases from J, the gap between germline ends came to 7 bases.

The genes are TRBV5-1 and TRBJ2-1; 7 nucleotides agree with TRBD1. CDR1 and CDR2 (germline): SGHRS, YFSETQ. Trimming at V came to 4 bases and at J to 7 bases, leaving 8 bases not matched to a gene. The CDR3 spans 14 residues. This CDR3 reads CASSDNRGRNEQFF. The CDR3 nucleotides read TGCGCCAGCAGCGATAACAGGGGTCGTAATGAGCAGTTCTTC.

The rearrangement joins TRBV6-6 to TRBJ2-3; D gene unclear. There are 11 residues in the CDR3. The V end lost 8 bases, the J end lost 6 bases, and 9 bases lay between the germline ends. Germline CDR1 and CDR2: MNHNY and SVGAGI (reference sequence). In DNA form, the CDR3 reads TGTGCCAGCGAACGTCGGGATACGCAGTATTTT. Residues: CASERRDTQYF.

This chain joins TRBV5-1 and TRBJ2-5; 9 nucleotides align to TRBD1. The V segment lost 3 bases and the J segment 4 bases; nucleotides outside the gene matches: 4. CDR3 length equals 14 residues. Per germline, CDR1 SGHRS and CDR2 YFSETQ. The CDR3 sequence: CASSWDRVRETQYF. The CDR3 DNA reads TGCGCCAGCAGCTGGGACAGGGTGAGAGAGACCCAGTACTTC. The whole variable domain, filled in from reference TRBV5-1 and TRBJ2-5, reads KAGVTQTPRYLIKTRGQQVTLSCSPISGHRSVSWYQQTPGQGLQFLFEYFSETQRNKGNFPGRFSGRQFSNSRSEMNVSTLELGDSALYLCASSWDRVRETQYFGPGTRLLVL.

The rearrangement uses TRBV5-1 and TRBJ2-1; D is uncertain. V lost 0 bases, J lost 8 bases, and 9 bases lay in between. The CDR3 sequence is 13 residues long. CDR1 and CDR2 from the germline V gene are SGHRS and YFSETQ. CDR3 residues: CASSLGTADEQFF. DNA for the CDR3: TGCGCCAGCAGCTTGGGCACCGCAGATGAGCAGTTCTTC.

The rearrangement uses TRBV30 and TRBJ2-5, with D tentatively TRBD1 or TRBD2 (6 bases each). The CDR3 runs to 14 residues. Germline V gene sequence: CDR1 GTSNPN, CDR2 SVGIG (reference sequence). V was trimmed by 4 bases and J by 5 bases, leaving 17 bases between them. The DNA of the CDR3 is TGTGCCTGGACCACGGGGGCGGCCGGGGAGACCCAGTACTTC. This encodes CAWTTGAAGETQYF.